These T cell receptor beta chains were read from a single sample in a study of shared clonotypes between healthy human individuals. Sequenced by immunoSEQ multiplex PCR; TCRdb stores in-frame clones only, minus some. The repertoire has about 1.5 million clones, nearly 99% of them found once; the top ten carry roughly 0.4%. Sequenced: naive CD4+ T cells sorted from blood. The receptor set was obtained from a young man in good health. Each CDR3 is given with its conserved first and last residue. Fields, in order: D gene, V gene, J gene, clone size, CDR3 DNA, CDR3 protein. A D gene is named only where the DNA matches it firmly. A clone size is listed for some rows: how often the clone was seen (once, few, many), or a class if it is expanded.

d_call: NA; v_call: TRBV6-5; j_call: TRBJ1-3; clone_size: NA; cdr3_nt: TGTGCCAGCAGTTACTCGACGGGAGGTGGAAACACCATATATTTT; cdr3_aa: CASSYSTGGGNTIYF
d_call: NA; v_call: TRBV5-1; j_call: TRBJ2-1; clone_size: once; cdr3_nt: TGCGCCAGCAGCTTGGGGGAGCGCCGGATTAGTGAGCAGTTCTTC; cdr3_aa: CASSLGERRISEQFF
d_call: NA; v_call: TRBV5-1; j_call: TRBJ2-2; clone_size: NA; cdr3_nt: TGCGCCAGCAGCTTGGCCGTTGTGGCGGGAACTACCGGGGAGCTGTTTTTT; cdr3_aa: CASSLAVVAGTTGELFF
d_call: NA; v_call: TRBV5-6; j_call: TRBJ1-1; clone_size: NA; cdr3_nt: TGTGCCAGCAGCTTGCGGCCGAACACTGAAGCTTTCTTT; cdr3_aa: CASSLRPNTEAFF
d_call: NA; v_call: TRBV5-1; j_call: TRBJ2-7; clone_size: NA; cdr3_nt: TGCGCCAGCAGCAACGGAATCTACGAGCAGTACTTC; cdr3_aa: CASSNGIYEQYF
d_call: NA; v_call: TRBV7-9; j_call: TRBJ2-7; clone_size: NA; cdr3_nt: TGTGCCAGCAGCTTAGTTGGAGGGATGTCCTACGAGCAGTACTTC; cdr3_aa: CASSLVGGMSYEQYF
d_call: NA; v_call: TRBV6-5; j_call: TRBJ2-7; clone_size: NA; cdr3_nt: TGTGCCAGCAGTTACTCGGGCGAAGGGACGTTTGAGCAGTACTTC; cdr3_aa: CASSYSGEGTFEQYF
d_call: TRBD2; v_call: TRBV29-1; j_call: TRBJ2-1; clone_size: NA; cdr3_nt: TGCAGCGTTGAAGTCGGGCGGGGGTACAATGAGCAGTTCTTC; cdr3_aa: CSVEVGRGYNEQFF
d_call: NA; v_call: TRBV11-2; j_call: TRBJ2-5; clone_size: NA; cdr3_nt: TGTGCCAGCAGCGAAAGTAGGCCGGGGAAAGAGACCCAGTACTTC; cdr3_aa: CASSESRPGKETQYF
d_call: TRBD1; v_call: TRBV28; j_call: TRBJ1-2; clone_size: NA; cdr3_nt: TGTGCCAGCAGTTTATTCCCCGGGGGACGACGAGCAGGGGGCCCAAACTATGGCTACACCTTC; cdr3_aa: CASSLFPGGRRAGGPNYGYTF
d_call: NA; v_call: TRBV15; j_call: TRBJ2-4; clone_size: NA; cdr3_nt: TGTGCCACCAGCAGAGATAACGGTGGGAACATTCAGTACTTC; cdr3_aa: CATSRDNGGNIQYF
d_call: NA; v_call: TRBV5-6; j_call: TRBJ1-1; clone_size: NA; cdr3_nt: TGTGCCAGCAGCTTGGGAATCCGGACGGATAGGAACACTGAAGCTTTCTTT; cdr3_aa: CASSLGIRTDRNTEAFF
d_call: NA; v_call: TRBV28; j_call: TRBJ2-3; clone_size: NA; cdr3_nt: TGTGCCAGCAGACATCAGCGGACTAGCACAGATACGCAGTATTTT; cdr3_aa: CASRHQRTSTDTQYF
d_call: TRBD1; v_call: TRBV10-3; j_call: TRBJ1-2; clone_size: NA; cdr3_nt: TGTGCCATCAGTTCACAGGGGGTGAATGGCTACACCTTC; cdr3_aa: CAISSQGVNGYTF
d_call: TRBD2; v_call: TRBV7-3; j_call: TRBJ2-1; clone_size: NA; cdr3_nt: TGTGCCAGCAGCCTCAGACTAGCGGGATCAGACAATGAGCAGTTCTTC; cdr3_aa: CASSLRLAGSDNEQFF
d_call: NA; v_call: TRBV7-3; j_call: TRBJ2-5; clone_size: NA; cdr3_nt: TGTGCCAGCAGCTTTAATTCTGACAAAGAGACCCAGTACTTC; cdr3_aa: CASSFNSDKETQYF
d_call: NA; v_call: TRBV5-1; j_call: TRBJ1-2; clone_size: NA; cdr3_nt: TGCGCCAGCGGAGCTATTGGGGCGACTTATGGCTACACCTTC; cdr3_aa: CASGAIGATYGYTF
d_call: TRBD2; v_call: TRBV28; j_call: TRBJ2-7; clone_size: NA; cdr3_nt: TGTGCCAGCAGCTCCGTAGCGGGAGGTTCCCACGAGCAGTACTTC; cdr3_aa: CASSSVAGGSHEQYF
d_call: NA; v_call: TRBV4-1; j_call: TRBJ2-3; clone_size: NA; cdr3_nt: TGCGCCAGCAGCCAAGTCCAGGCCACAGATACGCAGTATTTT; cdr3_aa: CASSQVQATDTQYF
d_call: TRBD1; v_call: TRBV10-3; j_call: TRBJ1-1; clone_size: NA; cdr3_nt: TGTGCCATCAGTACCGGGACAGGGGTGTTGGTGAACACTGAAGCTTTCTTT; cdr3_aa: CAISTGTGVLVNTEAFF
d_call: TRBD2; v_call: TRBV28; j_call: TRBJ2-1; clone_size: once; cdr3_nt: TGTGCCAGCAGTCCCCGAGTCGGGCGGGGGAACAATGAGCAGTTCTTC; cdr3_aa: CASSPRVGRGNNEQFF
d_call: TRBD1; v_call: TRBV7-2; j_call: TRBJ2-7; clone_size: NA; cdr3_nt: TGTGCCAGCAGCTTGGACAGGGTAACCGAGCAGTACTTC; cdr3_aa: CASSLDRVTEQYF
d_call: NA; v_call: TRBV7-7; j_call: TRBJ2-1; clone_size: NA; cdr3_nt: TGTGCCAGCAGCCCTGGGACCCAGAATGAGCAGTTCTTC; cdr3_aa: CASSPGTQNEQFF
d_call: TRBD2; v_call: TRBV29-1; j_call: TRBJ2-1; clone_size: NA; cdr3_nt: TGCAGCGTTGAAGAGGCTAGCGGGAGGGAAAATGAGCAGTTCTTC; cdr3_aa: CSVEEASGRENEQFF
d_call: TRBD1; v_call: TRBV9; j_call: TRBJ1-5; clone_size: NA; cdr3_nt: TGTGCCAGCAGCGTTGACAGGGGGCGAGGACAGCCCCAGCATTTT; cdr3_aa: CASSVDRGRGQPQHF
d_call: TRBD2; v_call: TRBV9; j_call: TRBJ2-1; clone_size: once; cdr3_nt: TGTGCCAGCAGCCGGACTAGCGGAAACAATGAGCAGTTCTTC; cdr3_aa: CASSRTSGNNEQFF
d_call: NA; v_call: TRBV19; j_call: TRBJ1-1; clone_size: NA; cdr3_nt: TGTGCCAGTACCGAGCTAGGGTACGGAGCTTTCTTT; cdr3_aa: CASTELGYGAFF
d_call: NA; v_call: TRBV2; j_call: TRBJ2-3; clone_size: NA; cdr3_nt: TGTGCCAGCAGTGAAGATCGGGGTAGAGATACGCAGTATTTT; cdr3_aa: CASSEDRGRDTQYF
d_call: NA; v_call: TRBV7-2; j_call: TRBJ1-2; clone_size: NA; cdr3_nt: TGTGCCAGCAGCTTAGGCCCCCGAGCGGGGATTAACTATGGCTACACCTTC; cdr3_aa: CASSLGPRAGINYGYTF